These T cell receptor beta chains were read from a single sample in a study of shared T cell receptors in the human thymus. Repertoires were generated with immunoSEQ multiplex PCR, while TCRdb's copy carries only in-frame clones and drops some. Of 640,000 or so clones listed, around 87% are singletons. The sample was also reused in another study, on human thymus T cells.

The sequencing input was thymocytes. The receptors were gathered from a boy in the first two years of life with a congenital heart defect. The CDR3 runs from the conserved cysteine through the conserved F or W. D genes are given only for firm matches. Expanded clones are given a class, and other clones once, few, many or no size at all.

j_call v_call cdr3_length d_call clone_size cdr3_nt cdr3_aa
TRBJ1-5 TRBV19 14 NA NA TGTGCCAGTAGTATGGCCCCCATCAATCAGCCCCAGCATTTT CASSMAPINQPQHF
TRBJ2-7 TRBV14 15 NA NA TGTGCCAGCAGCCAAAGGGGGCGGGAGGATCGCGAGCAGTACTTC CASSQRGREDREQYF
TRBJ2-5 TRBV15 14 TRBD1 NA TGTGCCACCAGCAGGAAGACAGGGATGGAGACCCAGTACTTC CATSRKTGMETQYF
TRBJ1-1 TRBV28 16 TRBD1 NA TGTGCCAGCAGTTACATATCGGGACAGGGGGTAACTGAAGCTTTCTTT CASSYISGQGVTEAFF
TRBJ2-1 TRBV27 16 NA NA TGTGCCAGCAGTTTATCCGTCGTGGGAGCAGGCAATGAGCAGTTCTTC CASSLSVVGAGNEQFF
TRBJ2-7 TRBV30 15 NA NA TGTGCCTGGAGTGTAGCCCTAGCAGGAGCCTACGAGCAGTACTTC CAWSVALAGAYEQYF
TRBJ2-5 TRBV19 18 TRBD2 NA TGTGCCAGTAGTCCCTGGCCCCGAGCGGGGGATTCCCAAGAGACCCAGTACTTC CASSPWPRAGDSQETQYF
TRBJ2-1 TRBV19 17 TRBD2 NA TGTGCCAGTACCCCTGGTATACTAGCGGGGGGGGTACTTGAGCAGTTCTTC CASTPGILAGGVLEQFF
TRBJ1-2 TRBV6-7 14 TRBD1 NA TGTGCCAGCAGTTGGCGGAGACAGGGGAGTGGCTACACCTTC CASSWRRQGSGYTF
TRBJ1-2 TRBV7-9 15 TRBD1 NA TGTGCCAGCAGCCGCGACGGACAGGGACGCTATGGCTACACCTTC CASSRDGQGRYGYTF
TRBJ2-7 TRBV5-1 14 NA NA TGCGCCAGCAGCTCCCCGACAGCCGCCTACGAGCAGTACTTC CASSSPTAAYEQYF
TRBJ1-5 TRBV27 15 NA NA TGTGCCAGCAGTGGGGAGGGAGGGCGCAATCAGCCCCAGCATTTT CASSGEGGRNQPQHF
TRBJ1-2 TRBV27 15 TRBD1 NA TGTGCCAGCAGTCCCCGCCCAGACAGGGGGAATGGCTACACCTTC CASSPRPDRGNGYTF
TRBJ2-7 TRBV2 15 NA once TGTGCCAGCAGTACGGGCAGGGAGGATTCCTACGAGCAGTACTTC CASSTGREDSYEQYF
TRBJ2-7 TRBV30 12 NA NA TGTGCCTGGAGTGTACCGGGGTCCGAGCAGTACTTC CAWSVPGSEQYF
TRBJ2-3 TRBV28 16 NA NA TGTGCCAGCAGTTTCCGGACTCCCCCTAGCACAGATACGCAGTATTTT CASSFRTPPSTDTQYF
TRBJ1-2 TRBV5-1 14 TRBD1 NA TGCGCCAGCAGTGAGGGACAGGGTGGATATGGCTACACCTTC CASSEGQGGYGYTF
TRBJ2-1 TRBV7-6 16 NA NA TGTGCCAGCAGCTTAGGAGATCATCGGGACTACAATGAGCAGTTCTTC CASSLGDHRDYNEQFF
TRBJ1-1 TRBV27 16 NA NA TGTGCCAGCAGGAGAGGCAGGGGTCTCATGAACACTGAAGCTTTCTTT CASRRGRGLMNTEAFF
TRBJ2-7 TRBV15 17 TRBD1 once TGTGCCACCAGCGGATCCAGGCCGGGACAGGGGCCCTACGAGCAGTACTTC CATSGSRPGQGPYEQYF
TRBJ2-7 TRBV15 14 TRBD2 NA TGTGCCACCAGCAGAGACGGGGGGTCCTACGAGCAGTACTTC CATSRDGGSYEQYF
TRBJ1-4 TRBV6-5 14 NA NA TGTGCCAGCAGGCGACATTTTTCTAATGAAAAACTGTTTTTT CASRRHFSNEKLFF
TRBJ2-7 TRBV28 11 NA NA TGTGCCCCCAGGGTCCCCTACGAGCAGTACTTC CAPRVPYEQYF
TRBJ2-7 TRBV14 14 TRBD1 NA TGTGCCAGCAGCCCGGTAGGACAGGGGCACGAGCAGTACTTC CASSPVGQGHEQYF
TRBJ1-6 TRBV5-6 16 NA NA TGTGCCAGCAGCCTGACTCGTATCAGCGATAATTCACCCCTCCACTTT CASSLTRISDNSPLHF
TRBJ2-7 TRBV30 13 NA NA TGTGCCTGGAGTGACAGGGACTACTACGAGCAGTACTTC CAWSDRDYYEQYF
TRBJ2-1 TRBV12-2 20 NA NA TGTGCAAGTCGCTTTATCCTCCGGGGACTAGCGACCCGAATACTACATGAGCAGTTCTTC CASRFILRGLATRILHEQFF